Listed here are 8 T cell receptor beta chains from one sample, sequenced in a study of cytomegalovirus exposure and HLA in healthy donors. Amplification used 60 Vbeta primers and 13 Jbeta primers. Sequencing used immunoSEQ multiplex PCR; TCRdb keeps in-frame clones, though not all of them. The data show about 110,000 clones, more than 60% seen once. The sequenced material came from PBMCs. The receptor source for this set is a woman aged 40 to 50 in good health and CMV-seronegative.

The J gene is TRBJ1-2, the V gene TRBV7-9, with D perhaps matching TRBD1 (6 bases). Germline V CDR1 and CDR2: SEHNR, FQNEAQ (reference sequence). The V end was cut by 3 bases, the J end by 8 bases, with 16 bases between. The CDR3 sequence is 14 residues long. Here the CDR3 DNA reads TGTGCCAGCAGCTTTGGGCAGGGGTCAGGCGGCTACACCTTC. It encodes CASSFGQGSGGYTF.

The chain recombines TRBV7-6 with TRBJ2-7; 11 positions agree with TRBD2. Germline CDR1 reads SGHVS; CDR2 reads FNYEAQ. Trimming removed 5 bases from V and 3 bases from J; junction bases left unmatched: 3. The CDR3 contains 14 residues. The CDR3 is CASSRGTSGYEQYF. CDR3 bases: TGTGCCAGCAGCCGAGGGACTAGCGGCTACGAGCAGTACTTC.

The V and J genes are TRBV7-6 and TRBJ2-5; TRBD2 matches at 11 bases. Trimming took 2 bases from V and 1 from J; bases not matched to a gene: 9. This CDR3 comprises 18 residues. CDR1 is SGHVS, CDR2 FNYEAQ, per germline. CDR3 nucleotides: TGTGCCAGCAGCTTAAATGCCCAACTAGCGGGAGCCCAAGAGACCCAGTACTTC. Encoded protein: CASSLNAQLAGAQETQYF.

This rearrangement joins TRBV18 to TRBJ2-7; 7 bases map to TRBD1. The V gene end was trimmed by 4 bases and the J gene end by 5 bases; junction bases not matched to a gene: 8. CDR1 is KGHSH, CDR2 LQKENI, per germline. The CDR3 runs to 14 residues. DNA for the CDR3: TGTGCCAGCTCACGACAGGGTGCCGGGAACGAGCAGTACTTC. Translation: CASSRQGAGNEQYF.

The V and J genes are TRBV4-2 and TRBJ2-1; tentatively, D is TRBD2 (5 bases). Trimming stripped 0 bases from V and 12 bases from J, with 12 bases between. The CDR3 runs 13 residues. CDR1 and CDR2 from the germline V gene are LGHNA and YNFKEQ. The CDR3 is CASSQDLPSRQFF. The CDR3 region has the DNA TGTGCCAGCAGCCAAGATCTGCCTAGCAGGCAGTTCTTC.

Concerning this clone itself: Within the sample, other DNA sequences also encode this same CDR3. The rearrangement uses TRBV7-2 and TRBJ2-7; D gene uncertain. The germline V and J ends were trimmed by 5 bases and 2 bases, with 4 bases remaining between them. The CDR3 loop spans 11 amino acids. CDR1 and CDR2 from the germline V gene are SGHTA and FQGNSA. The CDR3 protein is CASSPAYEQYF. The DNA for the CDR3 is TGTGCCAGCAGCCCTGCCTACGAGCAGTACTTC.

The chain uses TRBV28 and TRBJ2-1, with TRBD2 matching over 11 bases. This CDR3 has 13 amino acids. Germline CDR1 MDHEN, CDR2 SYDVKM. Losses at the gene ends were 9 bases for V and 9 bases for J; bases not matched to a gene: 7. CDR3: CASTSGSESEQFF. CDR3 coding DNA: TGTGCCAGTACTAGCGGGAGTGAGAGTGAGCAGTTCTTC.

The chain employs TRBV5-5 and TRBJ1-5, with D possibly TRBD1 on 5 matching bases. The CDR3 length is 16 residues. The V end was cut by 1 base, the J end by 2 bases, with 13 bases between. Germline V gene sequence: CDR1 SGHKS, CDR2 YYEKEE (reference sequence). The CDR3 region has the DNA TGTGCCAGCAGCTTGCGGGGGTCCCCCGGCAATCAGCCCCAGCATTTT. It specifies CASSLRGSPGNQPQHF. Drawing the rest from reference TRBV5-5 and TRBJ1-5, the complete variable domain is DAGVTQSPTHLIKTRGQQVTLRCSPISGHKSVSWYQQVLGQGPQFIFQYYEKEERGRGNFPDRFSARQFPNYSSELNVNALLLGDSALYLCASSLRGSPGNQPQHFGDGTRLSIL.